This T cell receptor beta chain was captured in a study of blood T cell repertoires in COVID-19. Original data processing: The authors estimated nucleated cell counts from reference gene primer amplification. Here immunoSEQ multiplex PCR was the method, and the copy in TCRdb shows in-frame clones only, minus some. The V and J calls and clone size were taken over from that table, and D and trimming were inferred from the DNA. The table lists approximately 260,000 clones, 75% to 90% of them singletons, with around 3.3% in the top ten. V lost 0 bases, J lost 7 bases, and 6 bases stayed unmatched. This CDR3 has 17 residues. CDR1 and CDR2 (germline): SGHRS, YFSETQ.

The sequenced sample was PBMCs or T cells enriched from blood (not recorded which). The chain recombines TRBV5-1 with TRBJ2-1, with 14 bases that match TRBD2. This TCR came from a woman aged 40 to 50 with acute COVID-19. CDR3 region: CASSLAGLAGGLNEQFF. CDR3 in DNA: TGCGCCAGCAGCTTGGCCGGACTAGCGGGAGGACTGAATGAGCAGTTCTTC.